This T cell receptor (beta chain) originates from a study of blood T cell repertoires in COVID-19. Turning to the study itself: From the United States, Italy and Spain came samples of acute and convalescent COVID-19. Nucleic acid was either cDNA or gDNA, and it came from T cells, B-cell-depleted T cells, or PBMCs.

Assay used: immunoSEQ multiplex PCR; TCRdb lists only in-frame clones, some missing. This table has a few hundred thousand clones, 70% to 90% appearing once. With 5 bases clipped from V and 1 base from J, the junction kept 5 bases outside the gene matches. The CDR3 spans 15 residues. Germline CDR1 and CDR2: SGHRS and YFSETQ. Clinical history reported by participants formed the basis on which cohorts were assigned. Recovery among Cohort 3 donors was established by two negative PCRs, clearance, or symptom resolution. The sequencing input was PBMCs or T cells enriched from blood (not recorded which). The J gene is TRBJ2-2, the V gene TRBV5-1; 7 bases line up with TRBD2. The receptor comes from a woman aged 25 to 39 who had recovered from COVID-19. The CDR3, as DNA: TGCGCCAGCAGGGGCGGGGGAATGAACACCGGGGAGCTGTTTTTT. Translation: CASRGGGMNTGELFF.